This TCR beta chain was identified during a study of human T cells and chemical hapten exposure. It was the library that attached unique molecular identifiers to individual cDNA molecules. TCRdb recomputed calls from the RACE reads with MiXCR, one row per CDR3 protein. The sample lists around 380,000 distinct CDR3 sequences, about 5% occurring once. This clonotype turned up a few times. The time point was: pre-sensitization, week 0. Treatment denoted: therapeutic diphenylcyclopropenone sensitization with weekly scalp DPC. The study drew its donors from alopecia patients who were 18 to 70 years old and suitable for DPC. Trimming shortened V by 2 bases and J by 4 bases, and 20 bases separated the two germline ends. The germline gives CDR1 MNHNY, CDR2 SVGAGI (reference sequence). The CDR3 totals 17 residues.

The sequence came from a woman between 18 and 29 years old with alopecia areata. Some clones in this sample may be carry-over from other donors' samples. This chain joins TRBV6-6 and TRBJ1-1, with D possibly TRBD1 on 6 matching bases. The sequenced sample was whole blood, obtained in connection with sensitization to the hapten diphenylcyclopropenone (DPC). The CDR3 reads CASSYEGQGSWGTEAFF. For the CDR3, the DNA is TGTGCCAGCAGTTACGAGGGGCAGGGGTCTTGGGGCACTGAAGCTTTCTTT.